This T cell receptor beta chain was documented in a study of PD-1 blockade in classical Hodgkin lymphoma (dated by TCRdb to 2020 to 2021). For context, the study as a whole: Nivolumab dosing was 3 mg/kg intravenously every 2 weeks, continuing until either disease progression or unacceptable toxicity. A peripheral blood immune signature of response to PD-1 blockade in classical Hodgkin lymphoma was defined using TCR beta sequencing and CyTOF.

On this clone: Its antigen remains undetermined. Per-nucleotide qualities are absent, and no much larger clonotype sits a single base away.

The study at large found these results: Baseline TCR diversity was reported to be lower in newly diagnosed patients than in healthy donors, and even lower in relapsed/refractory patients. Baseline diversity similar to that of newly diagnosed patients was observed in trial patients achieving complete response, whereas significantly lower diversity was observed in partial responders and progressors. The study covered only a single clinical trial cohort, and the causes of the repertoire differences, possibly disease activity or prior therapy, were still not defined. Patients starting nivolumab less than 1 year after ASCT had lower diversity and were excluded from later analyses to avoid confounding by immune reconstitution. CD4+ but not CD8+ TCR diversity rose significantly by C4D1 (p=0.0027 vs p=0.16), most apparent in complete responders (p=0.02).

V is reduced by 0 bases and J by 0 bases, leaving a spacing of 10 bases between them. The CDR3 goes from the cysteine to the phenylalanine over 15 residues. Only CDR3 DNA remains: 45 bases, in frame from the first base. According to the germline V gene, CDR1 reads SGDLS and CDR2 reads YYNGEE. The time point label, read with the paper, signifies: cycle 2 day 1 (C2D1) of nivolumab. All trial patients had relapsed after autologous stem cell transplantation, with cohorts A, B and C differing in prior brentuximab vedotin exposure. The trial cohort comprised more than 55 patients with relapsed/refractory classical Hodgkin lymphoma whose best overall responses were complete response, partial response or progressive disease. Single-agent nivolumab was administered to trial patients in the multi-cohort phase II CheckMate 205 trial. An independent review committee assessed best overall response by applying the 2007 International Working Group response criteria. Trial PBMCs were collected immediately before nivolumab initiation (C1D1) and during therapy at cycle 2 day 1 and cycle 4 day 1. Peripheral blood was collected in 8 mL Vacutainer Cell Preparation Tubes, from which PBMCs were isolated by centrifugation and then cryopreserved.

The Qiagen DNeasy kit was used to extract genomic DNA both from unsorted PBMCs and from the negatively selected CD4+ and CD8+ fractions. TCR beta CDR3 regions were amplified by immunoSEQ multiplex PCR using primers annealing to V and J segments. A synthetic immune receptor repertoire was used to minimize amplification bias, and any residual bias was removed computationally once sequencing was done. The source study handled its data this way. Custom Python scripts were used to quantify repertoire diversity as the Shannon entropy index. Unsorted, CD4+ and CD8+ repertoires were analyzed separately, except for combined analyses in which CD4+ and CD8+ sequences were merged in silico. A clone counted as expanded when the clone's frequency after treatment rose at least 2-fold relative to C1D1, and clones undetected at baseline were given a pseudocount of 0.5. Singleton clones were defined as clones with 0 or 1 copy at C1D1, and non-singleton clones were defined as clones with 2 or more copies. Clones expanded in unsorted samples were annotated as CD4+, CD8+ or unknown by matching protein sequences in sorted samples from the same patient. Wilcoxon tests were applied to paired samples to test diversity changes from C1D1 to C4D1. In its TCRdb copy, this immuneACCESS table keeps in-frame sequences only and misses some clones. Where compared with another copy, unresolved V genes explain less than half of these, and the others have no known cause. D and trimming come from the DNA, and the V and J calls and clone size come from that table. This sample holds some 46,000 clones; 80% were observed only once. Over 20% of the sample lies in the top ten.

The rearrangement combines TRBV9 with TRBJ2-7; the D gene is unclear. The sample in question was peripheral blood mononuclear cells (PBMCs), obtained before the second cycle of nivolumab. This TCR derives from a human donor with classical Hodgkin lymphoma. The CDR3 region reads CASSVGQLFSYEQYF. The nucleotides read TGTGCCAGCAGCGTAGGTCAGCTCTTCTCCTACGAGCAGTACTTC. Extended through the reference TRBV9 and TRBJ2-7 proteins, this CDR3 yields the full variable domain: DSGVTQTPKHLITATGQRVTLRCSPRSGDLSVYWYQQSLDQGLQFLIQYYNGEERAKGNILERFSAQQFPDLHSELNLSSLELGDSALYFCASSVGQLFSYEQYFGPGTRLTVT.